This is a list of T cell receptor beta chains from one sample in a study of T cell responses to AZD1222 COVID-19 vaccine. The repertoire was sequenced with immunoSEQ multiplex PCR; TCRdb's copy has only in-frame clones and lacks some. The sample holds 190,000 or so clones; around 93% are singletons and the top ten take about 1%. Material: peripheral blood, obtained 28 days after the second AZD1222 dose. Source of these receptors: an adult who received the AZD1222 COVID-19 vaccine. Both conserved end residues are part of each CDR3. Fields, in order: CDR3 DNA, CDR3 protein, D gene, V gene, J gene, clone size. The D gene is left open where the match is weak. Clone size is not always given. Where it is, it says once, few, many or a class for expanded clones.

TGCGCCAGCAGCTCCTCCACAGGGGCCCAAGGCTACACCTTC	CASSSSTGAQGYTF	TRBD1	TRBV5-1	TRBJ1-2	-
TGTGCCAGCAGTCAGGGCAGGGCTGGAAACACCATATATTTT	CASSQGRAGNTIYF	-	TRBV6-5	TRBJ1-3	-
TGTGCCAGCTCTTTAGCGGGGGGTAACAATGAGCAGTTCTTC	CASSLAGGNNEQFF	TRBD2	TRBV5-4	TRBJ2-1	-
TGTGCCAGCAGCACCCGACAGGGAAGGACAGATACGCAGTATTTT	CASSTRQGRTDTQYF	TRBD1	TRBV9	TRBJ2-3	-
TGTGCCACCAGTGAAGGGGGCACAACTAATGAAAAACTGTTTTTT	CATSEGGTTNEKLFF	TRBD1	TRBV24-1	TRBJ1-4	-
TGTGCCAGCAGTTACTCGACGGGAGGGGGACAGCCCCAGCATTTT	CASSYSTGGGQPQHF	-	TRBV6-2/TRBV6-3	TRBJ1-5	few
TGTGCCAGCAATCCGACAGCAACGACTCAGCCCCAGCATTTT	CASNPTATTQPQHF	-	TRBV2	TRBJ1-5	-
TGTGCCAGCTCACCTGATCGCCACACCCAGAGGGAGGGCTACACCTTC	CASSPDRHTQREGYTF	-	TRBV18	TRBJ1-2	-
TGTGCCAGCAGCCATGGACTAGCGGGGGCCGCCTACGAGCAGTACTTC	CASSHGLAGAAYEQYF	TRBD2	TRBV3-1/TRBV3-2	TRBJ2-7	-
TGTGCCAGCAGCTTAGTTTCCGGGACTAGTTTTACAGATACGCAGTATTTT	CASSLVSGTSFTDTQYF	TRBD2	TRBV11-2	TRBJ2-3	-
TGTGCCAGCAGTGAGGTGGCGGGGGCCCTCTCCTACGAGCAGTACTTC	CASSEVAGALSYEQYF	-	TRBV6-1	TRBJ2-7	-
TGTGCCAGCAGCTCGTCAGGGGGAAACACTGAAGCTTTCTTT	CASSSSGGNTEAFF	TRBD1	TRBV7-3	TRBJ1-1	-
TGTGCCAGCTCACAGAACAGGGCTGCTTACAATGAGCAGTTCTTC	CASSQNRAAYNEQFF	-	TRBV18	TRBJ2-1	-
TGTGCCAGTTCACCAAGACTTCTCCTTAGGCAGGGAGGGGTCACTGAAGCTTTCTTT	CASSPRLLLRQGGVTEAFF	-	TRBV18	TRBJ1-1	-
TGCGCCAGCAGCTTACAGGGGGCGGACACTGAAGCTTTCTTT	CASSLQGADTEAFF	TRBD1	TRBV5-1	TRBJ1-1	-
TGTGCCAGCAGCTTGGATTATGAGCAGTTCTTC	CASSLDYEQFF	-	TRBV7-9	TRBJ2-1	-
TGTGCCAGCAGTTTAACAAGGATACCCTACAATGAGCAGTTCTTC	CASSLTRIPYNEQFF	-	TRBV28	TRBJ2-1	-
TGTGCCAGCAGTACGGGACAGGGTACAGATACGCAGTATTTT	CASSTGQGTDTQYF	TRBD1	TRBV6-2/TRBV6-3	TRBJ2-3	-
TGTGCCAGCAGCCAAGATCTGGGCGGGGGGACCGGGGAGCTGTTTTTT	CASSQDLGGGTGELFF	TRBD2	TRBV3-1/TRBV3-2	TRBJ2-2	-
TGCGCCAGCAGCGCCGACGAGGCGGGTCAGCCCCAGCATTTT	CASSADEAGQPQHF	-	TRBV5-1	TRBJ1-5	-
TGTGCCAGCAGTTACTCAGGGGTAGAGTATGGCTACACCTTC	CASSYSGVEYGYTF	-	TRBV6-5	TRBJ1-2	-
TGTGCCAGCAGTTCTATGGATGGCAATCAGCCCCAGCATTTT	CASSSMDGNQPQHF	-	TRBV6-2/TRBV6-3	TRBJ1-5	-
TGTGCCAGCAGCTTAAGAGATTCGGGGAGGACCGGGGAGCTGTTTTTT	CASSLRDSGRTGELFF	-	TRBV7-3	TRBJ2-2	few
TGTGCCAGCAGTACCATAACAGGGGGCGGAGAGACCCAGTACTTC	CASSTITGGGETQYF	TRBD1	TRBV27	TRBJ2-5	-
TGTGCCAGCAGCAACAGGGCGGTCACTGAAGCTTTCTTT	CASSNRAVTEAFF	-	TRBV11-2	TRBJ1-1	-
TGTGCCAGCAGCCCCGGGCCGTCCACTGAAGCTTTCTTT	CASSPGPSTEAFF	-	TRBV7-9	TRBJ1-1	-
TGTGCCAGTAGGGAACTGACAGGCGAAATGAACACTGAAGCTTTCTTT	CASRELTGEMNTEAFF	-	TRBV19	TRBJ1-1	once
TGCAGTGCTAGGAGGTTAGATACGCAGTATTTT	CSARRLDTQYF	-	TRBV20-1	TRBJ2-3	-
TGTGCCAGCAGTGAATTCAAGGGATTCTACGAGCAGTACTTC	CASSEFKGFYEQYF	-	TRBV25-1	TRBJ2-7	-
TGTGCCAGCAGTACCGGGACACTGAGTCGCAATCAGGCCCAGCATTTT	CASSTGTLSRNQAQHF	-	TRBV7-9	TRBJ1-5	once
TGCGCCAGCGCTTCCACGCCGGGACAACGGGAGACCCAGTACTTC	CASASTPGQRETQYF	-	TRBV5-1	TRBJ2-5	once
TGTGCCAGCAGTCCGAGGGCCCCACCCCTCCACTTT	CASSPRAPPLHF	-	TRBV7-2	TRBJ1-6	-
TGTGCCAGCTCACCACCGACAGGGGGGAACAATGAGCAGTTCTTC	CASSPPTGGNNEQFF	TRBD1	TRBV18	TRBJ2-1	once
TGTGCCAGCAGCCAAGCGGGGGGCGCGTACGATACGCAGTATTTT	CASSQAGGAYDTQYF	-	TRBV3-1/TRBV3-2	TRBJ2-3	once
TGTGCCAGCAGCCCCAGGGGTAGCAATCAGCCCCAGCATTTT	CASSPRGSNQPQHF	-	TRBV6-5	TRBJ1-5	-
TGTGCCAGCAGCCGAAATGACAGGGGGGGACCGAGTAACTATGGCTACACCTTC	CASSRNDRGGPSNYGYTF	TRBD1	TRBV3-1/TRBV3-2	TRBJ1-2	-
TGTGCCAGCAGTGAAGCGCCCCGGGGGTCGTATCAGCCCCAGCATTTT	CASSEAPRGSYQPQHF	-	TRBV6-1	TRBJ1-5	-
TGTGCCAGCAGCCAACTGGGGGGGAGCACAGATACGCAGTATTTT	CASSQLGGSTDTQYF	TRBD2	TRBV7-3	TRBJ2-3	-
TGTGCCAGCAGCTTAGGGACCACTATCGGACGTGAAAAACTGTTTTTT	CASSLGTTIGREKLFF	-	TRBV7-6	TRBJ1-4	-
TGTGCCAGCAGCCACACCGGGACAGGGAACACTGAAGCTTTCTTT	CASSHTGTGNTEAFF	TRBD1	TRBV14	TRBJ1-1	-
TGTGCCAGCAGCAGACAGGACAGGGGGCACTATGGCTACACCTTC	CASSRQDRGHYGYTF	TRBD1	TRBV7-9	TRBJ1-2	once
TGTGCCACCAGCAGACAGGGGGCACTGGATGAGCAGTTCTTC	CATSRQGALDEQFF	TRBD1	TRBV15	TRBJ2-1	-
TGTGCCAGTAGTTACTACAGGGGGCGCGATGGCTACACCTTC	CASSYYRGRDGYTF	TRBD1	TRBV19	TRBJ1-2	-
TGTGCCAGCAGCCAAGCCCCCAATCAGCCCCAGCATTTT	CASSQAPNQPQHF	-	TRBV14	TRBJ1-5	-
TGTGCCAGCAGCCAGGGACAGGATACAGTCTACGAGCAGTACTTC	CASSQGQDTVYEQYF	TRBD1	TRBV3-1/TRBV3-2	TRBJ2-7	-
TGTGCCAGCAGTTACGCGGGGGCGACTAATGAAAAACTGTTTTTT	CASSYAGATNEKLFF	-	TRBV6-5	TRBJ1-4	-
TGTGCCAGCAGTGAAGGTGGGTCTCGATACGAGCAGTACTTC	CASSEGGSRYEQYF	-	TRBV2	TRBJ2-7	-
TGTGCCAGCAGCTTTGGCAGGAATCAGCCCCAGCATTTT	CASSFGRNQPQHF	-	TRBV7-2	TRBJ1-5	-
TGTGCCTGGGGTGTAACGGTCACAGATACGCAGTATTTT	CAWGVTVTDTQYF	-	TRBV30	TRBJ2-3	-
TGTGCCAGCAGTTCCCCCTCCCTTTACCCGGGACAGGGGGACTTC	CASSSPSLYPGQGDF	TRBD1	TRBV28	TRBJ2-7	-
TGTGCCAGCAGTCCATTCGGGACAACTAATGAAAAACTGTTTTTT	CASSPFGTTNEKLFF	-	TRBV3-1/TRBV3-2	TRBJ1-4	-
TGTGCCAGCACTTCCGGGACAGGGGGCCGGCAGCCCCAGCATTTT	CASTSGTGGRQPQHF	TRBD1	TRBV6-5	TRBJ1-5	-
TGTGCCAGCAGGGCAGGACAGGCTGGAAACACCATATATTTT	CASRAGQAGNTIYF	TRBD1	TRBV28	TRBJ1-3	-
TGTGCCAGCAGTGTTGGACAGGGGCGCTCTGGAAACACCATATATTTT	CASSVGQGRSGNTIYF	TRBD1	TRBV2	TRBJ1-3	-
TGTGCCAGCAGTGAATTTACTAGCGGGGGAATAGGGCAGTTCTTC	CASSEFTSGGIGQFF	TRBD2	TRBV6-1	TRBJ2-1	-
TGTGCCAGCAGCCCGCGACAGGGCAGCTATGGCTACACCTTC	CASSPRQGSYGYTF	TRBD1	TRBV3-1/TRBV3-2	TRBJ1-2	-
TGCGCCAGCAGCAGTCCCGGGAGGGACACCGTTCGGGAATATGGCTACACCTTC	CASSSPGRDTVREYGYTF	-	TRBV5-1	TRBJ1-2	-